The 13 T cell receptor beta chains below were found in one sample sequenced in a study of identical twins (dated by TCRdb to about 2016). The library was generated by 5' RACE. The instrument given in TCRdb is Illumina HiSeq 2000. TCRdb reanalyzed the raw reads on its own, using fastp at Q25 for trimming and MiXCR for clone calling, and kept in-frame beta chains. Here each entry gathers all rows of one CDR3 protein and keeps the most common genes and DNA. The sample contains around 470,000 distinct CDR3 sequences, approximately 15% of them found a single time. The ten largest clones take up around 0.48% of the sample. This same sample was also taken into another study, of yellow fever vaccine responses in identical twins.

Sequencing was carried out using CD4+ T cells sorted from blood. These receptors all come from a woman between 18 and 30 years old in good health.

This clonotype was recorded at least ten times. The CDR3: CASRAGLSTDTQYF. CDR3 coding DNA: TGTGCCAGCAGGGCGGGGTTAAGCACAGATACGCAGTATTTT. The V and J genes are TRBV7-3 and TRBJ2-3; D perhaps matches TRBD2 (6 bases). Per germline, CDR1 SGHTA and CDR2 FQGTGA. This CDR3 has 14 residues. The ends were cut back, 6 bases at V and 0 bases at J, with 10 bases in the middle.

This clonotype was detected a few times. The chain couples TRBV5-4 to TRBJ1-1; 12 bases agree with TRBD1. Germline CDR1 reads SGHNT; CDR2 reads YYREEE (reference sequence). J gave up 5 bases and V 0 bases, and 5 bases lay outside the gene matches. This CDR3 spans 16 amino acids. The CDR3 protein is CASSLGGTGGWTEAFF. The CDR3 DNA is TGTGCCAGCAGCTTGGGAGGGACAGGGGGCTGGACTGAAGCTTTCTTT.

This clonotype was counted a few times. This chain connects TRBV15 to TRBJ2-3; no clear D. This CDR3 contains 16 residues. Germline V gene sequence: CDR1 LNHNV, CDR2 YYDKDF (reference sequence). V was clipped by 0 bases and J by 0 bases, with 10 bases between them. CDR3 sequence reads: CATSRDRALSTDTQYF. For the CDR3, the DNA is TGTGCCACCAGCAGAGATCGAGCGCTTAGCACAGATACGCAGTATTTT. The entire variable domain, with the rest obtained from reference TRBV15 and TRBJ2-3, is as follows: DAMVIQNPRYQVTQFGKPVTLSCSQTLNHNVMYWYQQKSSQAPKLLFHYYDKDFNNEADTPDNFQSRRPNTSFCFLDIRSPGLGDTAMYLCATSRDRALSTDTQYFGPGTRLTVL.

This clonotype was seen repeatedly, ten times or more. The V and J genes are TRBV4-3 and TRBJ2-2; no definite D call. The germline gives CDR1 LGHNA, CDR2 YSLEER. CDR3 length equals 17 residues. Trimming left V 0 bases short and J 2 bases short, with 13 bases between. The CDR3 here is CASSQDLSASNTGELFF. The CDR3 DNA follows: TGCGCCAGCAGCCAAGATCTCTCCGCGTCTAACACCGGGGAGCTGTTTTTT.

This chain links TRBV28 with TRBJ1-5; D gene uncertain. The ends were cut back, 2 bases at V and 0 bases at J, with 8 bases in the middle. This CDR3 has 15 residues. CDR1 and CDR2 (germline): MDHEN, SYDVKM. The CDR3 coding sequence is TGTGCCAGCAGTTTAGGACTCCTTAGCAATCAGCCCCAGCATTTT. Translation: CASSLGLLSNQPQHF.

In its sample, this clonotype was seen a few times. This chain links TRBV5-1 with TRBJ2-7, with D possibly matching TRBD1 (6 bases). Germline CDR1 SGHRS, CDR2 YFSETQ. V lost 3 bases to trimming and J lost 0 bases, with 16 bases between them. This CDR3 contains 16 residues. The CDR3 loop reads CASSSKGHPSSYEQYF. The CDR3 bases are TGCGCCAGCAGCTCAAAGGGACATCCGAGCTCCTACGAGCAGTACTTC. Variable domain in full (rest from reference TRBV5-1 and TRBJ2-7): KAGVTQTPRYLIKTRGQQVTLSCSPISGHRSVSWYQQTPGQGLQFLFEYFSETQRNKGNFPGRFSGRQFSNSRSEMNVSTLELGDSALYLCASSSKGHPSSYEQYFGPGTRLTVT.

This clonotype was seen at least ten times. The V call is TRBV7-2, the J call TRBJ2-7; D perhaps matches TRBD2 (6 bases). Per the germline V gene, CDR1 is SGHTA and CDR2 is FQGNSA. V shed 4 bases and J shed 3 bases, with 13 bases lying between them. The CDR3 spans 14 residues. The CDR3 DNA reads TGTGCCAGCAGCTCAGGGACTCGCGTCTACGAGCAGTACTTC. It is translated as CASSSGTRVYEQYF.

V usage is TRBV5-1 and J usage is TRBJ2-3; 10 bases map to TRBD1. J gave up 2 bases and V 5 bases, and 5 bases lay outside the gene matches. Looked up from germline, CDR1 is SGHRS and CDR2 is YFSETQ. The CDR3 has 15 residues. CDR3 nucleotide sequence: TGCGCCAGCAGGGGACAGGGGCATAACACAGATACGCAGTATTTT. Its protein product is CASRGQGHNTDTQYF.

A few counts support this clonotype. The rearrangement links TRBV21-1 to TRBJ2-4; no check of the table's D call, TRBD1, against the DNA was made. TRBV21-1 corresponds to a pseudogene. The CDR3 runs 15 residues. The CDR3 DNA sequence: TGTGCCAGCAGCAAACAGGGGGGGCTTAAAAACATTCAGTACTTC. It is translated as CASSKQGGLKNIQYF.

The table lists this clonotype with a few counts. CDR3 amino acids: CASSLVSGRTQETQYF. CDR3 DNA: TGTGCCAGCAGTTTAGTGAGCGGGCGAACTCAAGAGACCCAGTACTTC. The V and J genes are TRBV27 and TRBJ2-5; perhaps TRBD2 as D (6 bases). Germline loops: CDR1 MNHEY, CDR2 SMNVEV (reference sequence). V gave up 2 bases and J gave up 2 bases, with 15 bases separating them. This CDR3 is built from 16 residues.

Points on this clonotype: A junction boundary mismatches the germline segment, possibly from a read error. The V call is TRBV29-1, the J call TRBJ2-7, with D possibly being TRBD2 (7 bases). CDR3 length equals 8 residues. Germline CDR1 is SQVTM and CDR2 is ANQGSEA. CDR3 amino acids: CSVDGGRF. The DNA for the CDR3 is TGCAGCGTTGACGGGGGGCGCTTC.

The rearrangement uses TRBV12-3 or TRBV12-4 and TRBJ2-3, with a weak D call TRBD2 (5 bases). There are 20 residues in the CDR3. V was cut by 5 bases and J by 0 bases, with 27 bases left in between. The CDR3: CASSRKFRDYPSYSTDTQYF. DNA of the CDR3: TGTGCCAGCAGTCGCAAGTTCCGTGACTACCCCTCCTATAGCACAGATACGCAGTATTTT.

The CDR3 DNA reads TGTGCCAGCAGTGAGGGAAGGGGGTCTGTCAGCAATCAGCCCCAGCATTTT. Protein sequence: CASSEGRGSVSNQPQHF. The chain uses TRBV2 and TRBJ1-5, with D possibly being TRBD1 (6 bases). The germline V gene encodes CDR1 SNHLY and CDR2 FYNNEI. V was pared by 3 bases and J by 1 base, with 16 bases between. The CDR3 length is 17 residues.